This TCR beta chain was captured by sequencing in a study of blood T cell repertoires in COVID-19. Looking at the study overall: COVID-19 samples collected from the United States, Italy and Spain covered acute and convalescent phases. T cells, B-cell-depleted T cells, or PBMCs supplied cDNA or gDNA.

Participants were aged 18 to 89 years from around 26 US areas. Data came from immunoSEQ multiplex PCR; TCRdb stores just in-frame clones and leaves some out. Of hundreds of thousands of clones in the sample, approximately 91% were seen once. J was trimmed by 7 bases and V by 5 bases; bases with no gene match: 8. The germline V gene encodes CDR1 MNHEY and CDR2 SVGEGT. CDR3 length: 14 residues. The sequence was obtained from a woman under 40 who had recovered from COVID-19. This chain connects TRBV6-2 or TRBV6-3 to TRBJ1-1, with 9 bases identical to TRBD1. Sequenced input: PBMCs or T cells enriched from blood (not recorded which). In nucleotides, the CDR3 is TGTGCCAGCAGTGTACCCGGACAGGGGAGTGAAGCTTTCTTT. Translating it yields CASSVPGQGSEAFF.